This entry lists 30 T cell receptor beta chains sequenced from one sample in a study of control samples from healthy donors and cancer patients. The protocol was immunoSEQ multiplex PCR, while the TCRdb copy is restricted to in-frame clones and leaves out a portion. Found here are approximately 160,000 clones, 85% to 95% of them singletons; the top ten hold 1.1% to 1.5%. Sequencing was done on a sample of blood. All receptors derive from a young woman in good health.

This clone appeared a few times. The chain has TRBV29-1 and TRBJ2-7; tentative D call: TRBD1 (7 bases). Germline V lookup: CDR1 SQVTM, CDR2 ANQGSEA. V was trimmed by 0 bases and J by 9 bases, leaving 18 bases between them. CDR3 length: 14 amino acids. The DNA for the CDR3 is TGCAGCGTTGAAGATGGGCAGGGGGGCTCTCGGCAGTACTTC. This codes for CSVEDGQGGSRQYF.

This rearrangement joins TRBV29-1 to TRBJ1-1; D is ambiguous. This CDR3 is 12 amino acids long. CDR1 is SQVTM, CDR2 ANQGSEA, per germline. DNA for the CDR3: TGCGCCCTGCGAAGGATGAACACTGAAGCTTTCTTT. It yields the protein CALRRMNTEAFF.

V gene TRBV2 combines with J gene TRBJ2-2; 10 bases are a match to TRBD2. CDR3 length equals 15 residues. The germline V gene encodes CDR1 SNHLY and CDR2 FYNNEI. V shed 6 bases and J 6 bases; nucleotides not matched to a gene: 7. This chain's CDR3 is CASRDRAGGAGELFF. In nucleotides, the CDR3 is TGTGCCAGCAGGGACCGAGCGGGGGGGGCCGGGGAGCTGTTTTTT.

The genes are TRBV13 and TRBJ2-2; TRBD2 is a possible D gene (6 bases). The V gene lost 6 bases and the J gene lost 11 bases, with 10 bases spanning the gap. Germline assignment: CDR1 PRHDT and CDR2 FYEKMQ (reference sequence). There are 11 residues in the CDR3. The CDR3 protein is CASSSGTELFF. The DNA for the CDR3 is TGTGCCAGCAGTTCCGGGACTGAGCTGTTTTTT.

The chain couples TRBV6-6 to TRBJ2-2; tentative D call: TRBD2 (6 bases). The V gene's germline CDR1 is MNHNY and CDR2 SVGAGI (reference sequence). The CDR3 has 17 residues. V was trimmed by 5 bases and J by 7 bases, leaving 23 bases between them. Here the CDR3 reads CASSPPPWPGRGGELFF. CDR3 bases: TGTGCCAGCAGTCCCCCACCCTGGCCAGGGCGGGGCGGGGAGCTGTTTTTT.

J is TRBJ1-2 and V is TRBV11-2; D unclear. Germline V gene lookup returns CDR1 SGHAT and CDR2 FQNNGV. With 0 bases removed from V and 4 bases from J, the gap between germline ends came to 15 bases. The CDR3 runs 16 residues. The CDR3 region is CASSLDLGLGFYGYTF. The CDR3 DNA is TGTGCCAGCAGCTTAGATCTCGGTTTGGGGTTCTATGGCTACACCTTC.

This chain uses TRBV4-2 with TRBJ1-3, with TRBD1 as a possible D gene (6 bases). Germline values: CDR1 LGHNA, CDR2 YNFKEQ. Trimming shortened V by 0 bases and J by 3 bases, and 12 bases separated the two germline ends. The CDR3 is 16 residues long. Here the CDR3 DNA reads TGTGCCAGCAGCCAAGAGTGGGGGCGTCTTGGAAACACCATATATTTT. This codes for CASSQEWGRLGNTIYF.

In the case of this clone: Other DNA sequences in this specimen translate into the identical CDR3. The CDR3 region is CASSQGGLLNTEAFF. CDR3 coding DNA: TGTGCCAGCAGCCAAGGGGGCCTGTTGAACACTGAAGCTTTCTTT. The gene calls are TRBV14 and TRBJ1-1; a weak D match, TRBD1 (5 bases). CDR1 is SGHDN, CDR2 FVKESK, per germline. V dropped 1 base and J dropped 0 bases, with 9 bases sitting between them. The CDR3 length is 15 residues.

The chain couples TRBV10-1 to TRBJ2-7; 11 bases are shared with TRBD2. Losses at the gene ends were 0 bases for V and 5 bases for J; bases not matched to a gene: 0. Germline values: CDR1 WNHNN, CDR2 SYGVQD (reference sequence). The CDR3 length is 14 residues. The CDR3 sequence: CASSESGLADEQYF. The CDR3 DNA reads TGCGCCAGCAGTGAGTCGGGACTAGCGGACGAGCAGTACTTC.

The rearrangement links TRBV13 to TRBJ1-3; no firm D call. V lost 5 bases, J lost 0 bases, and 11 bases lay in between. The CDR3 is made up of 15 amino acids. Per the germline V gene, CDR1 is PRHDT and CDR2 is FYEKMQ (reference sequence). This CDR3 is CASSQPGDSGNTIYF. The CDR3, as DNA: TGTGCCAGCAGCCAACCAGGAGACTCTGGAAACACCATATATTTT. The complete variable domain, with remaining parts taken from reference TRBV13 and TRBJ1-3, reads AAGVIQSPRHLIKEKRETATLKCYPIPRHDTVYWYQQGPGQDPQFLISFYEKMQSDKGSIPDRFSAQQFSDYHSELNMSSLELGDSALYFCASSQPGDSGNTIYFGEGSWLTVV.

A single count supports this clone. This rearrangement joins TRBV4-1 to TRBJ2-7; D possibly corresponds to TRBD1 (7 bases). Trimming pared 4 bases from V and 4 bases from J, leaving 17 bases between. The CDR3 extends over 15 amino acids. Germline V CDR1 and CDR2: MGHRA, YSYEKL. The CDR3 here is CASSPTARGEYEQYF. In DNA form, the CDR3 reads TGCGCCAGCAGCCCTACGGCCAGGGGGGAGTACGAGCAGTACTTC.

V and J are TRBV6-5 and TRBJ2-5; D gene unclear. The CDR3 has 13 amino acids. Germline V CDR1 and CDR2: MNHEY, SVGAGI. Between the trimmed V and J ends, which lost 4 bases and 1 base, there was a span of 7 bases. CDR3 nucleotide sequence: TGTGCCAGCAGTTCAGAACTCCAAGAGACCCAGTACTTC. Amino acids: CASSSELQETQYF.

The chain carries TRBV19 and TRBJ2-7; no firm D call. The CDR3 extends over 13 amino acids. The germline V and J ends were trimmed by 5 bases and 0 bases, with 8 bases remaining between them. Germline CDR1 and CDR2: LNHDA and SQIVND (reference sequence). The CDR3 protein is CASSLRTSYEQYF. In DNA form, the CDR3 reads TGTGCCAGTAGTTTAAGAACCTCCTACGAGCAGTACTTC.

This sequence joins TRBV27 and TRBJ2-1; 7 nucleotides line up with TRBD2. The V and J ends lost 4 bases and 6 bases, in that order; junction bases with no gene match: 3. The CDR3 runs 13 residues. CDR1 and CDR2 (germline): MNHEY, SMNVEV (reference sequence). The CDR3 nucleotides are TGTGCCAGCAGTTGGACTAGGTCCAATGAGCAGTTCTTC. Translation: CASSWTRSNEQFF.

V is TRBV7-8 and J is TRBJ1-1, with D possibly matching TRBD1 (5 bases). Germline-derived CDR1 and CDR2 are SGHVS and FQNEAQ. V was cut by 1 base and J by 2 bases, with 11 bases left in between. This CDR3 spans 15 amino acids. The CDR3 is CASSLVEGHNTEAFF. The CDR3 DNA follows: TGTGCCAGCAGCTTAGTCGAGGGGCATAACACTGAAGCTTTCTTT.

The chain has TRBV3-1 (or the pseudogene TRBV3-2) and TRBJ2-4; 8 bases align to TRBD1. The CDR3 consists of 16 residues. J gave up 0 bases and V 0 bases, and 1 base lay outside the gene matches. CDR1 LGHDT and CDR2 YNNKEL come from the germline V gene (reference sequence). In DNA form, the CDR3 reads TGTGCCAGCAGCCAAGACAGGGGGCTAGCCAAAAACATTCAGTACTTC. Translated: CASSQDRGLAKNIQYF.

The J gene is TRBJ2-7, the V gene TRBV10-3; unclear D gene. V shed 2 bases and J shed 3 bases, with 8 bases lying between them. CDR3 length equals 13 residues. From germline, CDR1 is ENHRY and CDR2 SYGVKD. CDR3 amino acids: CAISEGRNYEQYF. The CDR3 DNA reads TGTGCCATCAGTGAGGGCAGAAACTACGAGCAGTACTTC.

The rearrangement links TRBV7-2 to TRBJ2-5; D call uncertain. Deletions cut 5 bases from V and 7 bases from J, with 17 bases between. This CDR3 region has 14 residues. Germline V gene sequence: CDR1 SGHTA, CDR2 FQGNSA. In DNA, the CDR3 is TGTGCCAGCAGCCAAACGCCTCCCCTGGGGACCCAGTACTTC. Its translation: CASSQTPPLGTQYF. The complete variable domain, with remaining parts taken from reference TRBV7-2 and TRBJ2-5, reads GAGVSQSPSNKVTEKGKDVELRCDPISGHTALYWYRQSLGQGLEFLIYFQGNSAPDKSGLPSDRFSAERTGGSVSTLTIQRTQQEDSAVYLCASSQTPPLGTQYFGPGTRLLVL.

The genes are TRBV10-3 and TRBJ2-1, with 8 bases fitting TRBD2. Per the germline V gene, CDR1 is ENHRY and CDR2 is SYGVKD. V lost 6 bases, J lost 6 bases, and 4 bases stayed unmatched. The CDR3 covers 13 residues. Written as DNA, the CDR3 is TGTGCCATCAGGGGACTAGAGGGCAATGAGCAGTTCTTC. Protein: CAIRGLEGNEQFF.

The rearrangement uses TRBV6-6 and TRBJ2-1; D uncertain. CDR3 length: 12 residues. With 2 bases removed from V and 8 bases from J, the gap between germline ends came to 7 bases. Germline assignment: CDR1 MNHNY and CDR2 SVGAGI (reference sequence). DNA for the CDR3: TGTGCCAGCAGTTACCTAATCGATGAGCAGTTCTTC. Protein product: CASSYLIDEQFF.

V usage is TRBV11-1 and J usage is TRBJ2-3; no clear D. With 2 bases removed from V and 8 bases from J, the gap between germline ends came to 17 bases. The CDR3 covers 15 residues. Germline loops: CDR1 SGHAT, CDR2 FQDESV (reference sequence). As DNA, the CDR3 is TGTGCCAGCAGCTTAATGGTAGCCCCTCAGGTTACGCAGTATTTT. Amino acid sequence: CASSLMVAPQVTQYF.

The CDR3 region is CASSNQPGRGYEQYF. The CDR3 DNA reads as TGTGCCAGTAGCAACCAACCGGGACGGGGGTACGAGCAGTACTTC. The genes are TRBV19 and TRBJ2-7; TRBD2 might be the D (6 bases). In germline, CDR1 is LNHDA, CDR2 SQIVND (reference sequence). The CDR3 is made up of 15 amino acids. The germline V and J ends were trimmed by 6 bases and 4 bases, with 19 bases remaining between them.

This sequence joins TRBV19 and TRBJ2-5; 7 bases map to TRBD1. The germline V gene encodes CDR1 LNHDA and CDR2 SQIVND (reference sequence). The CDR3 totals 13 residues. V lost 10 bases, J lost 5 bases, and 10 bases stayed unmatched. CDR3 loop: CATSEQGKETQYF. The CDR3 region has the DNA TGTGCCACTTCCGAACAGGGGAAGGAGACCCAGTACTTC.

The rearrangement uses TRBV14 and TRBJ1-1; no clear D. V gave up 5 bases and J gave up 1 base, with 11 bases separating them. The CDR3 has 14 residues. Germline-derived CDR1 and CDR2 are SGHDN and FVKESK. The DNA of the CDR3 is TGTGCCAGCAGCACACTACCGGGGAACACTGAAGCTTTCTTT. Encoded protein: CASSTLPGNTEAFF.

This rearrangement joins TRBV2 to TRBJ2-2; 12 bases map to TRBD1. This CDR3 is built from 16 residues. V shed 6 bases and J 8 bases; nucleotides not matched to a gene: 10. Germline values: CDR1 SNHLY, CDR2 FYNNEI. The CDR3 DNA follows: TGTGCCAGCAGCCGGGACAGGGGGCGGTTTATAGGGGAGCTGTTTTTT. This gives the protein CASSRDRGRFIGELFF.

This rearrangement joins TRBV2 to TRBJ1-6; a possible D gene is TRBD1 (5 bases). The germline V gene has CDR1 SNHLY and CDR2 FYNNEI. Between the trimmed V and J ends, which lost 1 base and 0 bases, there was a span of 10 bases. The CDR3 consists of 17 residues. This chain's CDR3 is CASSEDGASSYNSPLHF. The CDR3 nucleotides are TGTGCCAGCAGTGAAGATGGGGCGAGCTCCTATAATTCACCCCTCCACTTT. The whole variable domain, filled in from reference TRBV2 and TRBJ1-6, reads EPEVTQTPSHQVTQMGQEVILRCVPISNHLYFYWYRQILGQKVEFLVSFYNNEISEKSEIFDDQFSVERPDGSNFTLKIRSTKLEDSAMYFCASSEDGASSYNSPLHFGNGTRLTVT.

CDR3 nucleotides: TGTGCCAGCAGTGACAGGGGAGGAAGTTCACCCCTCCACTTT. Its protein is CASSDRGGSSPLHF. V is TRBV6-1 and J is TRBJ1-6; D is perhaps TRBD1 (6 bases). This CDR3 contains 14 residues. The germline V and J ends were trimmed by 3 bases and 9 bases, with 12 bases remaining between them. The germline gives CDR1 MNHNS, CDR2 SASEGT.

V is TRBV7-9 and J is TRBJ1-2; D may be TRBD1 (5 bases). Germline lookup yields CDR1 SEHNR and CDR2 FQNEAQ (reference sequence). V gave up 3 bases and J gave up 2 bases, with 10 bases separating them. The CDR3 extends over 14 amino acids. CDR3 nucleotide sequence: TGTGCCAGCAGCTTGGGACGAGGGAACTATGGCTACACCTTC. Translating it yields CASSLGRGNYGYTF.

The chain has TRBV28 and TRBJ2-1, with D uncertain. The CDR3 has 14 residues. In germline, CDR1 is MDHEN, CDR2 SYDVKM. V was trimmed by 8 bases and J by 0 bases, leaving 11 bases between them. CDR3 coding DNA: TGTGCCAGCCTTGAATCAAGCTCCTACAATGAGCAGTTCTTC. It is translated as CASLESSSYNEQFF.

This rearrangement joins TRBV7-2 to TRBJ1-2; possible D gene TRBD1, 6 bases. Deletions cut 2 bases from V and 2 bases from J, with 6 bases between. From germline, CDR1 is SGHTA and CDR2 FQGNSA. CDR3 size: 13 residues. The CDR3 region has the DNA TGTGCCAGCAGCTTAAGGGGGAACTATGGCTACACCTTC. The encoded protein is CASSLRGNYGYTF.